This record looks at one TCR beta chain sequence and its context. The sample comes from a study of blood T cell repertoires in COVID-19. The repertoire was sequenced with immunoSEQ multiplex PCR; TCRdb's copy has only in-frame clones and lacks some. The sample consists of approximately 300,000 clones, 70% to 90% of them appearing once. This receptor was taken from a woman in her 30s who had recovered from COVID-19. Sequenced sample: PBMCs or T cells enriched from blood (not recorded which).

This CDR3 is CASKPGGAFSSGELFF. The DNA of the CDR3 is TGCGCCAGCAAGCCGGGGGGCGCCTTTTCCTCCGGGGAGCTGTTTTTT. The chain links TRBV4-1 to TRBJ2-2; D may be TRBD2 (7 bases). This CDR3 is 16 amino acids long. Germline V gives CDR1 MGHRA, CDR2 YSYEKL. V lost 7 bases to trimming and J lost 6 bases, with 21 bases between them.